The 13 T cell receptor beta chains reported below all come from one sample, sequenced in a study of T cells in Graves' hyperthyroidism and ophthalmopathy. Regions amplified from RNA transcripts were the TCR beta CDR3 regions. In the first-round RT-PCR of the TCR CDR3, the HTBI primer set was used. TCRdb reprocessed the multiplex PCR reads with MiXCR, giving one entry per CDR3 protein. The sample carries some 300,000 distinct CDR3 sequences, approximately 18% recorded once. The sample comprised blood. The source is a man over 45 with Graves' ophthalmopathy.

The V and J genes are TRBV5-1 and TRBJ2-7; 8 bases align to TRBD1. The CDR3 spans 15 residues. V trimming: 0 bases; J trimming: 3 bases; junction bases outside the gene matches: 5. Per germline, CDR1 SGHRS and CDR2 YFSETQ. The DNA for the CDR3 is TGCGCCAGCAGCTTGGCGTTTGGACAGGGCTACGAGCAGTACTTC. It specifies CASSLAFGQGYEQYF.

This sequence joins TRBV18 and TRBJ2-5; 11 nucleotides align to TRBD1. There are 15 residues in the CDR3. Germline loops: CDR1 KGHSH, CDR2 LQKENI. Trimming cost V 2 bases and J 3 bases; bases outside gene matches: 2. CDR3 DNA: TGTGCCAGCTCACCAAGGGGACAGGGGGAAGAGACCCAGTACTTC. This encodes CASSPRGQGEETQYF.

The chain couples TRBV11-2 to TRBJ2-7, with TRBD2 matching over 7 bases. CDR3 length: 16 residues. The trim removed 1 base at V and 3 bases at J, leaving 9 bases unmatched. Germline CDR1 and CDR2: SGHAT and FQNNGV. CDR3 in DNA: TGTGCCAGCAGCTTAGGGGGGGGGGGGGAACTCTACGAGCAGTACTTC. This sequence encodes CASSLGGGGELYEQYF. The full variable domain, completed using reference TRBV11-2 and TRBJ2-7, is EAGVAQSPRYKIIEKRQSVAFWCNPISGHATLYWYQQILGQGPKLLIQFQNNGVVDDSQLPKDRFSAERLKGVDSTLKIQPAKLEDSAVYLCASSLGGGGELYEQYFGPGTRLTVT.

This clonotype appeared many times. The genes are TRBV20-1 and TRBJ2-3, with 13 bases matching TRBD2. J lost 4 bases, V lost 5 bases, and 6 bases had no gene match. Germline CDR1 is DFQATT and CDR2 is SNEGSKA (reference sequence). The CDR3 sequence is 15 residues long. CDR3 DNA sequence: TGCAGTGCTGGGGGACTAGCGGGGCTCTCAGATACGCAGTATTTT. This sequence encodes CSAGGLAGLSDTQYF.

The sample holds many counts of this clonotype. The chain is built from TRBV3-1 and TRBJ2-6; D gene unclear. The CDR3 loop spans 14 amino acids. V lost 2 bases to trimming and J lost 0 bases, with 2 bases between them. Germline loops: CDR1 LGHDT, CDR2 YNNKEL (reference sequence). In nucleotides, the CDR3 is TGTGCCAGCAGCCAAACCTCTGGGGCCAACGTCCTGACTTTC. Its translation is CASSQTSGANVLTF.

There are many counts of this clonotype. This chain links TRBV5-6 with TRBJ2-5; TRBD2 agrees at 7 bases. The ends lost 4 bases at V and 2 bases at J; junction bases unmatched: 11. Germline V gene lookup returns CDR1 SGHDT and CDR2 YYEEEE. CDR3 size: 16 residues. The CDR3 loop is CASSAPSGADQETQYF. Written as DNA, the CDR3 is TGTGCCAGCAGCGCACCTAGCGGAGCGGATCAAGAGACCCAGTACTTC.

This clonotype was observed many times. The CDR3 sequence is CASSDDGINYGYTF. In DNA, the CDR3 is TGTGCCAGCAGTGATGATGGCATTAACTATGGCTACACCTTC. V gene TRBV2 combines with J gene TRBJ1-2; no definite D call. The V and J ends lost 3 bases and 1 base respectively, with 9 bases between them. The CDR3 loop spans 14 amino acids. The germline CDR1 and CDR2 sequences are SNHLY and FYNNEI.

The table lists this clonotype with a few counts. The V and J genes are TRBV7-9 and TRBJ2-1; D unresolved. The V and J ends lost 8 bases and 6 bases respectively, with 8 bases between them. The CDR3 sequence is 11 residues long. Germline V CDR1 and CDR2: SEHNR, FQNEAQ (reference sequence). CDR3: CASGVVNEQFF. The CDR3 coding sequence is TGTGCCAGCGGCGTAGTCAATGAGCAGTTCTTC. Supplemented by reference TRBV7-9 and TRBJ2-1, the full variable domain reads DTGVSQNPRHKITKRGQNVTFRCDPISEHNRLYWYRQTLGQGPEFLTYFQNEAQLEKSRLLSDRFSAERPKGSFSTLEIQRTEQGDSAMYLCASGVVNEQFFGPGTRLTVL.

Ten or more counts support this clonotype. J is TRBJ2-7 and V is TRBV7-3; tentative D call: TRBD1 (6 bases). Germline V CDR1 and CDR2: SGHTA, FQGTGA. The CDR3 is 13 amino acids. With 4 bases removed from V and 3 bases from J, the gap between germline ends came to 10 bases. Written as DNA, the CDR3 is TGTGCCAGCAGCTCCCGAGGGGGCTACGAGCAGTACTTC. This translates into CASSSRGGYEQYF.

This chain connects TRBV20-1 to TRBJ1-5; D might be TRBD1 (5 bases). Germline V CDR1 and CDR2: DFQATT, SNEGSKA (reference sequence). Trimming stripped 4 bases from V and 5 bases from J, with 9 bases between. CDR3 size: 12 residues. Here the CDR3 reads CSAKGMDQPQHF. The CDR3 region has the DNA TGCAGTGCTAAGGGGATGGATCAGCCCCAGCATTTT.

This chain links TRBV19 with TRBJ1-1; D not certain. Looked up from germline, CDR1 is LNHDA and CDR2 is SQIVND (reference sequence). The CDR3 runs to 13 residues. Trimming stripped 8 bases from V and 0 bases from J, with 10 bases between. CDR3 nucleotides: TGTGCCAGTGGTGCTTTAATGAACACTGAAGCTTTCTTT. Its translation: CASGALMNTEAFF.

This clonotype was recorded at least ten times. The chain couples TRBV18 to TRBJ2-1; 11 bases fit TRBD1. The CDR3 covers 17 residues. J was trimmed by 10 bases and V by 0 bases; bases with no gene match: 11. CDR1 is KGHSH and CDR2 is LQKENI in the germline V gene. The CDR3 reads CASSPPTWDRGYEEQFF. In DNA, the CDR3 is TGTGCCAGCTCACCACCGACATGGGACAGGGGGTATGAGGAGCAGTTCTTC.

This clonotype was counted a few times. V and J are TRBV6-1 and TRBJ1-1; 9 nucleotides agree with TRBD1. V lost 6 bases to trimming and J lost 5 bases; unmatched junction nucleotides: 4. This CDR3 is 13 amino acids long. Germline V CDR1 and CDR2: MNHNS, SASEGT. In DNA form, the CDR3 reads TGTGCCAGCAGAACGACAGGGGGTACTGAAGCTTTCTTT. This gives the protein CASRTTGGTEAFF.